The 18 T cell receptor beta chains listed next were all sequenced from one sample in a study of T-cell reconstitution after alpha-beta-depleted transplantation in children. Unique molecular identifiers were used in preparing the TCRbeta library. A single record per CDR3 protein comes from TCRdb applying MiXCR to the PCR reads. The repertoire consists of about 500,000 distinct CDR3 sequences, with over 25% occurring once and the leading ten covering more than 2%. Sequences were derived from PBMCs from the stem cell graft donor, sampled from the stem cell graft. These receptors were obtained from a human donor who donated a stem cell graft to a child with aplastic anemia.

In this sample, this clonotype turned up a few times. This chain uses TRBV5-1 with TRBJ2-1; 9 bases map to TRBD2. The V gene's germline CDR1 is SGHRS and CDR2 YFSETQ. The CDR3 loop spans 17 amino acids. V was clipped by 0 bases and J by 10 bases; unmatched bases: 14. This chain's CDR3 is CASSLVFAGGPGNEQFF. In nucleotides, the CDR3 is TGCGCCAGCAGCTTGGTCTTCGCGGGAGGGCCAGGGAACGAGCAGTTCTTC.

The chain joins TRBV9 to TRBJ2-5; D is undetermined. CDR1 is SGDLS, CDR2 YYNGEE, per germline. Deletions cut 0 bases from V and 0 bases from J, with 6 bases between. This CDR3 has 14 amino acids. CDR3 bases: TGTGCCAGCAGCGTAGGTCCGTACCAAGAGACCCAGTACTTC. Amino acid sequence: CASSVGPYQETQYF.

The sample holds a few counts of this clonotype. The rearrangement links TRBV5-5 to TRBJ2-7; 8 nucleotides match TRBD1. V trimming: 3 bases; J trimming: 6 bases; junction bases outside the gene matches: 2. This CDR3 has 12 amino acids. Germline V gene data show CDR1 as SGHKS and CDR2 as YYEKEE (reference sequence). Here the CDR3 DNA reads TGTGCCAGCAGCTCGGACAGGGTCGAGCAGTACGTC. This translates into CASSSDRVEQYV.

This clonotype was counted only a few times. This chain connects TRBV5-1 to TRBJ2-1, with D uncertain. Germline V gene lookup returns CDR1 SGHRS and CDR2 YFSETQ. V was shortened by 0 bases and J by 0 bases, with 10 bases between the two germline ends. This CDR3 has 16 residues. CDR3 sequence: CASSLEVLSSYNEQFF. In nucleotides, the CDR3 is TGCGCCAGCAGCTTGGAGGTATTAAGCTCCTACAATGAGCAGTTCTTC.

The chain links TRBV3-1 to TRBJ2-1; 10 nucleotides line up with TRBD2. Trimming cost V 3 bases and J 5 bases; bases outside gene matches: 7. The CDR3 extends over 16 amino acids. CDR1 is LGHDT and CDR2 is YNNKEL in the germline V gene (reference sequence). CDR3 loop: CASSQGPSGRHNEQFF. The CDR3 bases are TGTGCCAGCAGCCAGGGGCCTAGCGGGAGACACAATGAGCAGTTCTTC.

The chain links TRBV18 to TRBJ1-1, with D perhaps matching TRBD1 (6 bases). The germline gives CDR1 KGHSH, CDR2 LQKENI. The CDR3 sequence is 12 residues long. V gave up 6 bases and J gave up 11 bases, with 16 bases separating them. CDR3: CASSPVLGGAFF. The CDR3 region has the DNA TGTGCCAGCTCCCCGGTTTTGGGGGGCGCTTTCTTT.

This clonotype was seen more than once but under ten times. This chain connects TRBV5-1 to TRBJ2-5, with 9 bases that match TRBD2. V trimming: 4 bases; J trimming: 1 base; junction bases outside the gene matches: 8. The CDR3 totals 16 residues. The germline gives CDR1 SGHRS, CDR2 YFSETQ. This CDR3 is CASSPTSGNSQETQYF. CDR3 in DNA: TGCGCCAGCAGCCCGACTAGCGGAAACTCCCAAGAGACCCAGTACTTC.

This clonotype was seen a handful of times. The gene calls are TRBV12-3 or TRBV12-4 and TRBJ2-1; a weak D match, TRBD1 (5 bases). Trimming stripped 0 bases from V and 7 bases from J, with 10 bases between. The CDR3 contains 14 residues. DNA of the CDR3: TGTGCCAGCAGTTTAGCCCAGGGTTGGAATGAGCAGTTCTTC. Translated: CASSLAQGWNEQFF.

The V and J genes are TRBV28 and TRBJ2-2, with TRBD1 matching 7 bases. This CDR3 region has 15 residues. V shed 7 bases and J 6 bases; nucleotides not matched to a gene: 11. Germline assignment: CDR1 MDHEN and CDR2 SYDVKM. The CDR3 bases are TGTGCCAGCAACCCCGACAGGGAAGGATCCGGGGAGCTGTTTTTT. As protein: CASNPDREGSGELFF.

The chain is built from TRBV28 and TRBJ2-1, with 7 bases that match TRBD1. The CDR3 covers 12 residues. Germline V lookup: CDR1 MDHEN, CDR2 SYDVKM. Trimming cost V 2 bases and J 14 bases; bases outside gene matches: 6. CDR3 amino acids: CASSLRTGTEFF. For the CDR3, the DNA is TGTGCCAGCAGTTTACGTACCGGGACAGAGTTCTTC.

The sample holds a few counts of this clonotype. The chain couples TRBV30 to TRBJ2-7; D uncertain. V gave up 4 bases and J gave up 3 bases, with 7 bases separating them. The germline V gene has CDR1 GTSNPN and CDR2 SVGIG (reference sequence). This CDR3 spans 11 amino acids. The CDR3 here is CAWIVGYEQYF. The CDR3, as DNA: TGTGCCTGGATCGTAGGCTACGAGCAGTACTTC. Full variable domain (outside the CDR3, taken from reference TRBV30 and TRBJ2-7): SQTIHQWPATLVQPVGSPLSLECTVEGTSNPNLYWYRQAAGRGLQLLFYSVGIGQISSEVPQNLSASRPQDRQFILSSKKLLLSDSGFYLCAWIVGYEQYFGPGTRLTVT.

This chain uses TRBV13 with TRBJ2-7, with 7 bases lining up with TRBD1. Germline values: CDR1 PRHDT, CDR2 FYEKMQ (reference sequence). This CDR3 comprises 16 residues. With 4 bases clipped from V and 3 bases from J, the junction kept 12 bases outside the gene matches. CDR3 coding DNA: TGTGCCAGCAGCTCAAGCACATGGACAGGAGACTACGAGCAGTACTTC. This codes for CASSSSTWTGDYEQYF.

The chain has TRBV20-1 and TRBJ2-2; 11 bases are shared with TRBD1. The germline V gene encodes CDR1 DFQATT and CDR2 SNEGSKA (reference sequence). The CDR3 totals 13 residues. V dropped 5 bases and J dropped 6; count of bases not matched to a gene: 2. The DNA for the CDR3 is TGCAGTGCTGGGACAGGGGGGGCCGGGGAGCTGTTTTTT. The encoded protein is CSAGTGGAGELFF.

The rearrangement joins TRBV20-1 to TRBJ1-5; the match to TRBD1 covers 11 bases. The germline gives CDR1 DFQATT, CDR2 SNEGSKA (reference sequence). The CDR3 sequence is 19 residues long. The V gene end was trimmed by 1 base and the J gene end by 1 base; junction bases not matched to a gene: 12. Here the CDR3 reads CSARGTGGRSITSNQPQHF. Written as DNA, the CDR3 is TGCAGTGCTAGAGGGACAGGGGGCCGGTCGATTACGAGCAATCAGCCCCAGCATTTT.

The chain is built from TRBV20-1 and TRBJ1-2, with 12 positions matching TRBD1. The CDR3 extends over 15 amino acids. Germline values: CDR1 DFQATT, CDR2 SNEGSKA (reference sequence). The ends lost 5 bases at V and 8 bases at J; junction bases unmatched: 12. The CDR3 loop is CSAGSPGQGARGYTF. In nucleotides, the CDR3 is TGCAGTGCTGGGAGTCCGGGACAGGGGGCGCGGGGCTACACCTTC.

The chain has TRBV4-3 and TRBJ2-1; unclear D gene. The CDR3 is made up of 13 amino acids. Germline V gene lookup returns CDR1 LGHNA and CDR2 YSLEER. The ends were cut back, 0 bases at V and 2 bases at J, with 2 bases in the middle. CDR3 sequence: CASSQDTYNEQFF. CDR3 sequence (DNA): TGCGCCAGCAGCCAAGATACCTACAATGAGCAGTTCTTC.

V is TRBV7-9 and J is TRBJ2-7; 8 bases are a match to TRBD1. Trimming removed 5 bases from V and 2 bases from J; junction bases left unmatched: 8. Germline CDR1 is SEHNR and CDR2 is FQNEAQ (reference sequence). This CDR3 comprises 15 residues. DNA for the CDR3: TGTGCCAGCAGCCCCCGACAGGGGCCTCCCTACGAGCAGTACGTC. Residues: CASSPRQGPPYEQYV.

CDR3 in amino acids: CASSPARGVSAEAFF. The CDR3 DNA reads TGTGCCAGCAGCCCCGCGAGGGGGGTTTCGGCTGAAGCTTTCTTT. The V and J genes are TRBV11-1 and TRBJ1-1; D might be TRBD1 (6 bases). The V end was cut by 5 bases, the J end by 6 bases, with 19 bases between. The CDR3 runs 15 residues. CDR1 SGHAT and CDR2 FQDESV come from the germline V gene (reference sequence).